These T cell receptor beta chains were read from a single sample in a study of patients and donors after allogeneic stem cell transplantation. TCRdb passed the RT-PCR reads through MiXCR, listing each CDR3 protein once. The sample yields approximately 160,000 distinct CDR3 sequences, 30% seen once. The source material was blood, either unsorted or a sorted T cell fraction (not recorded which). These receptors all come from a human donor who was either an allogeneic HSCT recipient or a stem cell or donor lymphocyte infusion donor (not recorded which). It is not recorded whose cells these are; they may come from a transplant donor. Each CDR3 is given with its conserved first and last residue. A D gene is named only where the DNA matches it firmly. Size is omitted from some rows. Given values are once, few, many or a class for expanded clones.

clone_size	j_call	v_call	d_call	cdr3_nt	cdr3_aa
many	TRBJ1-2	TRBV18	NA	TGTGCCAGCTCACCTTCCGTAGAATATGGCTACACCTTC	CASSPSVEYGYTF
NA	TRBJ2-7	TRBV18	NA	TGTGCCAGCTCAGGGGACAACGAGCAGTACTTC	CASSGDNEQYF
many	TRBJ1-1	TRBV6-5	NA	TGTGCCAGCAGTTACCATCGGGACCTCAGGAACACTGAAGCTTTCTTT	CASSYHRDLRNTEAFF
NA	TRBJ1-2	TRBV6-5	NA	TGTGCCAGCAGTTACTCAGCTTCGGGGGCCTTAGGCTACACCTTC	CASSYSASGALGYTF
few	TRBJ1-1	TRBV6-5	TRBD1	TGTGCCAGCAGTTACGGCGGGACAGGGCCGAATGAAGCTTTCTTT	CASSYGGTGPNEAFF
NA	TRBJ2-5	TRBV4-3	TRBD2	TGCGCCAGCAGCCAAGACGCTAGCGGGAGATGGGTGGAGACCCAGTACTTC	CASSQDASGRWVETQYF
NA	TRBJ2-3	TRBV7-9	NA	TGTGCCAGCAGCTCACCGGGACGGAGCACAGATACGCAGTATTTT	CASSSPGRSTDTQYF
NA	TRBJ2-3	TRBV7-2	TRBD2	TGTGCCAGCAGCTTCGATGGACTAGCGGGAAGGAATACGCAGTATTTT	CASSFDGLAGRNTQYF
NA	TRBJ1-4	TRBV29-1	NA	TGCAGCGTTTTAAGACAGGTGAATGAAAAACTGTTTTTT	CSVLRQVNEKLFF
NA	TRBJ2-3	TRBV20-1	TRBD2	TGCAGTGCCCCGAAGATAGCGGGAAGGGATACGCAGTATTTT	CSAPKIAGRDTQYF
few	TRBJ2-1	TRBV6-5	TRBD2	TGTGCCAGCAGTTACGGGGACTATCCCTACAATGAGCAGTTCTTC	CASSYGDYPYNEQFF
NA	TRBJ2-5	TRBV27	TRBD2	TGTGCCAGCAGCCCGCTAGCGGGCCCGGTAGAGACCCAGTACTTC	CASSPLAGPVETQYF
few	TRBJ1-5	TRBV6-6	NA	TGTGCCAGCAGTCGTACGGCAGGCAGTCAGCCCCAGCATTTT	CASSRTAGSQPQHF
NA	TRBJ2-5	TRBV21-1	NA	TGTGCCAGCAGCAGGTGGGGGCGGCCACAAGAGACCCAGTACTTC	CASSRWGRPQETQYF
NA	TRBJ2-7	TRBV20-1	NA	TGCAGTGCTATTTCCCTAGGGAGGAACTACGAGCAGTACTTC	CSAISLGRNYEQYF
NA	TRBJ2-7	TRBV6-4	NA	TGTGCCAGCAGTGACTTGGGCGGCAAGAGCTCCTACGAGCAGTACTTC	CASSDLGGKSSYEQYF
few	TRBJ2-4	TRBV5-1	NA	TGCGCCAGCAGCTTGGTGGCAGGCCTCTCAAACATTCAGTACTTC	CASSLVAGLSNIQYF
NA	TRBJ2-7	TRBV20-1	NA	TGCAGTGCTAGCTTCACCAGGGGCACCTACGAGCAGTACTTC	CSASFTRGTYEQYF
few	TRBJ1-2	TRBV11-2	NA	TGTGCCAGCAGCTTAGAGGCAGGGACCTTCTATGGCTACACCTTC	CASSLEAGTFYGYTF
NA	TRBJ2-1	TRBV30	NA	TGTGCCGGGGGACACCGGAGTTCGCAGTTCTTC	CAGGHRSSQFF
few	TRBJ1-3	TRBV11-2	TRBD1	TGTGCCAGCAGCCGGGACAGAGGAAACACCATATATTTT	CASSRDRGNTIYF
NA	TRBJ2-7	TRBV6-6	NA	TGTGCCAGCACCCACGAGGAGGCCACATACGAGCAGTACTTC	CASTHEEATYEQYF
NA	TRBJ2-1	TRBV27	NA	TGTGCCAGCAGTAACAATAGAGGCGACAATGAGCAGTTCTTC	CASSNNRGDNEQFF
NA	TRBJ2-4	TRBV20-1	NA	TGCAGTGTTCGAAGGGCCAGCAAAAACATTCAGTACTTC	CSVRRASKNIQYF
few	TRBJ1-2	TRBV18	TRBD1	TGTGCCAGCTCACCGCAGGGGGATAACTATGGCTACACCTTC	CASSPQGDNYGYTF
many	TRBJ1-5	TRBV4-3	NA	TGCGCCAGCAGCCAAGAACCTAACAATCAGCCCCAGCATTTT	CASSQEPNNQPQHF
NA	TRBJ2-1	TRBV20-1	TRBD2	TGCAGTGCCCGGGACTATCACAATGAGCAGTTCTTC	CSARDYHNEQFF
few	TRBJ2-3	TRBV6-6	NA	TGTGCCAGCAGTTTCCCCGCGACAGTTAATACGCAGTATTTT	CASSFPATVNTQYF
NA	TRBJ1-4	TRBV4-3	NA	TGCGCCAGCAGCCAAGGCCTGACGGTTTCTAATGAAAAACTGTTTTTT	CASSQGLTVSNEKLFF
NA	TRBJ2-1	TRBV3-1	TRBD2	TGTGCCAGCAGCCAAGATCAGCTAGCGGACAATGAGCAGTTCTTC	CASSQDQLADNEQFF
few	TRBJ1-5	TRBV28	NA	TGTGCCAGCAAAAAAGTCTATTCCCAGCCCCAGCATTTT	CASKKVYSQPQHF
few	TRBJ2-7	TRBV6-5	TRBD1	TGTGCCAGCAGCCTTCAGACAGGGCGTTACGAGCAGTACTTC	CASSLQTGRYEQYF
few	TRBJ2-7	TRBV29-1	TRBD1	TGCAGCGTTGAAGACAGGGGGACCCGCTACGAGCAGTACTTC	CSVEDRGTRYEQYF
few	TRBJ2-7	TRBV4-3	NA	TGCGCCAGCAGCCAAGAGTCCGACTGGGAGTACGAGCAGTACTTC	CASSQESDWEYEQYF
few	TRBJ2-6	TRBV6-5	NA	TGTGCCAGCAGTTACGAACCCTCTGGGGCCAACGTCCTGACTTTC	CASSYEPSGANVLTF
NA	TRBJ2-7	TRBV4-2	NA	TGTGCCAGCAGCCATATGACCGGGGCCAATTCCTACGAGCAGTACTTC	CASSHMTGANSYEQYF
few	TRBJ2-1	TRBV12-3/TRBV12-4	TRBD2	TGTGCCAGCAGCCCTTCTAGCGGGAGGGCCAACAATGAGCAGTTCTTC	CASSPSSGRANNEQFF
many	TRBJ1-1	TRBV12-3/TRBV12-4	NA	TGTGCCAGCAGTTTACAGGCTGGATCCGCTGAAGCTTTCTTT	CASSLQAGSAEAFF
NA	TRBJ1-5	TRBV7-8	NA	TGTGCCAGCAGCTTGGCTGTCTCGTGGGACACGAATCAGCCCCAGCATTTT	CASSLAVSWDTNQPQHF